This is a list of T cell receptor beta chains from one sample in a study of molecular identifiers for immune sequencing clone quantification. A single record per CDR3 protein comes from TCRdb applying MiXCR to the PCR reads. The data show about 640,000 distinct CDR3 sequences, with 15% to 20% seen just once and 0.85% held by the top ten. Sequences were obtained from naive CD8+ T cells from blood, with Jurkat cell RNA spiked in. The source is a human donor in good health. Some libraries in this study had Jurkat cell RNA spiked in. The CDR3 runs from the conserved cysteine through the conserved F or W. Each record gives: clone size, J gene, V gene, D gene, CDR3 DNA, CDR3 protein. D genes are given only for firm matches. Rows may omit the clone size; those that give it use once, few, many or a size class.

few TRBJ2-7 TRBV6-2/TRBV6-3 - TGTGCCAGCCGATTTCAGGGAGGTCGACTCTACGAGCAGTACTTC CASRFQGGRLYEQYF
many TRBJ2-5 TRBV7-9 TRBD1 TGTGCCAGCAGCTATCTCAGGGGGATCCAAGAGACCCAGTACTTC CASSYLRGIQETQYF
many TRBJ1-5 TRBV28 - TGTGCCAGCAGTCCGGGGCTTTCGGGCAATCAGCCCCAGCATTTT CASSPGLSGNQPQHF
- TRBJ2-1 TRBV14 TRBD2 TGTGCCAGCAGCCACATCCCTTCAGGACTAGCGGGAGGGATTGAGCAGTTCTTC CASSHIPSGLAGGIEQFF
- TRBJ2-3 TRBV13 - TGTGCCAGCAGCCCACAGCAAAACACAGATACGCAGTATTTT CASSPQQNTDTQYF
many TRBJ1-5 TRBV5-1 - TGCGCCAGCAGCTTGGCTACAGGGCAAGGTCAGCCCCAGCATTTT CASSLATGQGQPQHF
many TRBJ2-3 TRBV7-4 - TGTGCCAGCAGCTGTCCCAGGGATTGCACAGATACGCAGTATTTT CASSCPRDCTDTQYF
- TRBJ1-1 TRBV16 TRBD1 TGTGCCAGCAGCCAAAGGTCGCCGGGACAGGCTTTTGAAGCTTTCTTT CASSQRSPGQAFEAFF
many TRBJ2-7 TRBV6-5 TRBD2 TGTGCCAGCAGTTATGGGGGGGGGGGGACCTACGAGCAGTACTTC CASSYGGGGTYEQYF
few TRBJ2-1 TRBV27 - TGTGCCAGCAGTTTATTGGGAACAGAGGGTGAGCAGTTCTTC CASSLLGTEGEQFF
many TRBJ2-3 TRBV4-3 TRBD2 TGCGCCAGCAGCCAAGATCGTTTGGCTAGCGGGGGTACAGATACGCAGTATTTT CASSQDRLASGGTDTQYF
few TRBJ2-7 TRBV4-2 - TGTGCCAGCAGCCAAAGCTTGGGGGTTTCCTACGAGCAGTACTTC CASSQSLGVSYEQYF
many TRBJ2-7 TRBV27 TRBD2 TGTGCCAGCAGAGAAGCTTCGAGGGCGGGGGCCTACGAGCAGTACTTC CASREASRAGAYEQYF
many TRBJ1-1 TRBV4-1 TRBD1 TGCGCCAGCAGCCCCCCGGGACAGAATCCCGGGGGGGCTTTCTTT CASSPPGQNPGGAFF
few TRBJ2-7 TRBV5-1 - TGCGCCAGCAGCTCTACTAGTTTCCCATCCTACGAGCAGTACTTC CASSSTSFPSYEQYF
- TRBJ2-7 TRBV9 - TGTGCCAGCAGCGTAGGTTCAGTATACGAGCAGTACTTC CASSVGSVYEQYF
- TRBJ2-7 TRBV4-3 - TGCGCCAGCAGCCAAGCTTTAGAGCTATCCGAGCAGTACTTC CASSQALELSEQYF
- TRBJ2-7 TRBV11-3 TRBD2 TGTGCCAGCAGCACCCTCGGCGGGAGAACCTACGAGCGGTACTTC CASSTLGGRTYERYF
- TRBJ1-2 TRBV7-9 - TGTGCCAGCAGTCAACAACCTGATAACTATGGCTACACCTTC CASSQQPDNYGYTF
many TRBJ2-7 TRBV20-1 - TGCAGCGGGGGTACTGTAGCCTCCTACGAGCAGTACTTC CSGGTVASYEQYF
few TRBJ2-7 TRBV5-1 - TGCGCCAGCAGCTTGGGCCAGGGGTCCAACGAGCAGTACTTC CASSLGQGSNEQYF
- TRBJ2-5 TRBV19 - TGTGCCAGTAGTCCCACGGGGACCCCCGGGGAGACCCAGTACTTC CASSPTGTPGETQYF
many TRBJ2-7 TRBV3-1 - TGTGCCAGCAGCCAAGAACTCACAGGGCTCTCCTACGAGCAGTACTTC CASSQELTGLSYEQYF
few TRBJ2-3 TRBV19 TRBD1 TGTGCCAGTAATACGGGGACAGGGTCGCAGTATTTT CASNTGTGSQYF
once TRBJ2-7 TRBV7-6 TRBD1 TGTGCCAGCAGCCCACGACAGGGGTCCTACGGGCAGTACTTC CASSPRQGSYGQYF
many TRBJ1-4 TRBV10-3 TRBD1 TGTGCCATCAGTGCGGGCAGGGGGCATGAAAAACTGTTTTTT CAISAGRGHEKLFF
many TRBJ2-2 TRBV20-1 TRBD2 TGCAGTGCTAGAGATCCGGGTCTAGCGGGAGTTGTCACCGGGGAGCTGTTTTTT CSARDPGLAGVVTGELFF
many TRBJ2-2 TRBV19 - TGTGCCAGTTGTAGGGGCACCGGGGAGCTGTTTTTT CASCRGTGELFF
many TRBJ2-2 TRBV5-1 TRBD1 TGCGCCAGCAGCGGGGGACAGACTACCGGGGAGCTGTTTTTT CASSGGQTTGELFF
few TRBJ1-1 TRBV2 - TGTGCCAGCAGTGTGAGCCCTGAAGCTTTCTTT CASSVSPEAFF
many TRBJ1-1 TRBV27 - TGTGCCAGTGGGCGGGAGGATTTGTTGGCTTTCTTT CASGREDLLAFF
many TRBJ1-5 TRBV28 - TGTGCCAGCAGTTTGGATGCAGGGCTGATTTCTGGCAATCAGCCCCAGCATTTT CASSLDAGLISGNQPQHF
many TRBJ2-4 TRBV2 - TGTGCCAGCAGTGAGGACTACTACAAAAACATTCAGTACTTC CASSEDYYKNIQYF
many TRBJ1-2 TRBV6-1 - TGTGCCAGCAGTGAATATAGAGGGGTCGAATATGGCTACACCTTC CASSEYRGVEYGYTF
many TRBJ2-3 TRBV27 - TGTGCCAGCAGTTCAACAGGGAGTACGCAGTATTTT CASSSTGSTQYF
- TRBJ1-2 TRBV6-1 - TGTGCCAGCAGTGACCTGCAGGCGGACTATGGCCACACCTTC CASSDLQADYGHTF
many TRBJ2-5 TRBV29-1 TRBD1 TGCAGCGTTGCAGGCACCGGGACAGGGGGTCCCCAGTACTTC CSVAGTGTGGPQYF
many TRBJ2-7 TRBV30 TRBD2 TGTGCCTGGAGACTAATCGGGACTAGCGGATACGAGCAGTACTTC CAWRLIGTSGYEQYF
many TRBJ2-3 TRBV7-2 TRBD2 TGTGCCAGCAGCCCAGGACTAGCGGCTAGCATGAGGGATACGCAGTATTTT CASSPGLAASMRDTQYF
few TRBJ2-1 TRBV4-1 TRBD2 TGCGCCAGCAGCCAAATTGCTAGCGGGGGGCCGGGGCCGTACAATGAGCAGTTCTTC CASSQIASGGPGPYNEQFF
many TRBJ2-7 TRBV7-9 TRBD2 TGTGCCAGCAGCCCGGGACTAGGATATTCCTACGAGCAGTACTTC CASSPGLGYSYEQYF
- TRBJ2-5 TRBV30 TRBD2 TGTGCCTGGAGCCCCTGGGGGGGAGAGACCCAGTACTTC CAWSPWGGETQYF
few TRBJ2-7 TRBV21-1 - TGTGCCAGCAGCACTCACCGAGAGGGAAATACGTCCTACGAGCAGTACTTC CASSTHREGNTSYEQYF
many TRBJ1-1 TRBV7-2 - TGTGCCAGCAGCTATATACCTAGGGACCATGAAGCTTTCTTT CASSYIPRDHEAFF
few TRBJ1-1 TRBV4-1 - TGCGCCAGCAGCCAAGTCTCGAACACTGAAGCTTTCTTT CASSQVSNTEAFF
many TRBJ2-7 TRBV10-3 TRBD2 TGTGCCATGGCGGGGGGGGGCGCGCCCTACGAGCAGTACTTC CAMAGGGAPYEQYF
- TRBJ1-2 TRBV4-1 - TGCGCCAGCAGCAACCTCCCCGGTTTAGCTAACTATGGCTACACCTTC CASSNLPGLANYGYTF
many TRBJ2-3 TRBV5-4 TRBD1 TGTGCCAGCAGCTCTGACAGGGTAGGGGTGACGCAGTATTTT CASSSDRVGVTQYF
many TRBJ2-5 TRBV10-3 - TGTGCCATCAGTGAGTTAGGGATCCCAGAGACCCAGTACTTC CAISELGIPETQYF
- TRBJ2-7 TRBV14 - TGTGCCAGCAGCCCAGGGGTTGCTAACGAGCAGTACTTC CASSPGVANEQYF
- TRBJ1-4 TRBV7-9 TRBD1 TGTGCCAGCAGTTCCGGGACAGGGGATTCTAATGAAAAACTGTTTTTT CASSSGTGDSNEKLFF
many TRBJ2-3 TRBV20-1 TRBD2 TGCAGTGCTAGAGGTCGGGGACTAGCGGAGAATTGGGATACGCAGTATTTT CSARGRGLAENWDTQYF
many TRBJ1-2 TRBV2 - TGTGCCAGCAGTGAAGGTCGTTGGTATGGCTACACCTTC CASSEGRWYGYTF